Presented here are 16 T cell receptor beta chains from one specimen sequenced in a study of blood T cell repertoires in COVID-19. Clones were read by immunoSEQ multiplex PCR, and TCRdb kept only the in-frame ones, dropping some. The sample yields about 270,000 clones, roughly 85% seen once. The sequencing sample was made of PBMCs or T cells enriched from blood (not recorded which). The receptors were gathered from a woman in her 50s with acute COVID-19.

The CDR3 is CASSFPGNLQNTEAFF. The CDR3 DNA reads as TGTGCCAGCAGTTTCCCCGGGAATTTACAGAACACTGAAGCTTTCTTT. V is TRBV6-5 and J is TRBJ1-1; no clear D. The CDR3 contains 16 residues. Germline V gene lookup returns CDR1 MNHEY and CDR2 SVGAGI. Trimming stripped 4 bases from V and 1 base from J, with 16 bases between.

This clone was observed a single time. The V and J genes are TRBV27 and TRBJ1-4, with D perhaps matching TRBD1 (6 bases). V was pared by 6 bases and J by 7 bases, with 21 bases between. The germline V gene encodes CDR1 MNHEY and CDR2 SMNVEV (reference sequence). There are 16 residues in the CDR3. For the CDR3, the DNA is TGTGCCAGCAGCGGTTTAAGGGGCAGGGGCGCTGAAAAACTGTTTTTT. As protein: CASSGLRGRGAEKLFF.

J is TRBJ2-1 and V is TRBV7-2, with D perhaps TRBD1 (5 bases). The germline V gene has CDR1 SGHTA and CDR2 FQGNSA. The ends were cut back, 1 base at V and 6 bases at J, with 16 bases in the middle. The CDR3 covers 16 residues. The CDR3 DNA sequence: TGTGCCAGCAGCTTAGGGGGCCAAATTCAAGGCAATGAGCAGTTCTTC. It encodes CASSLGGQIQGNEQFF.

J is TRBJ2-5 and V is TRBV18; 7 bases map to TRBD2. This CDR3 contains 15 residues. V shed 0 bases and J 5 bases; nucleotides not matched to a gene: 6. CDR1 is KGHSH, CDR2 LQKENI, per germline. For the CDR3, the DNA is TGTGCCAGCTCACCACCGACGGGGGGACGCGAGACCCAGTACTTC. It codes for CASSPPTGGRETQYF.

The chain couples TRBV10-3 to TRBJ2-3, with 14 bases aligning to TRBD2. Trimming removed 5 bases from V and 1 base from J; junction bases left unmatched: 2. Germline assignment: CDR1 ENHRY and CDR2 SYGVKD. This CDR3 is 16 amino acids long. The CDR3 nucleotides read TGTGCCATCAGTAAGACTAGCGGGGGGGGCACAGATACGCAGTATTTT. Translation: CAISKTSGGGTDTQYF.

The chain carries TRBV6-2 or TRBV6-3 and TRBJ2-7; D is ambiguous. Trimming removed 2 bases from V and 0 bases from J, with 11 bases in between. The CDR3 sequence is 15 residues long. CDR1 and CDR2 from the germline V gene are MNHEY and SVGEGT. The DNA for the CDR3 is TGTGCCAGCAGTTACCCTGGCCAGGTCTCCTACGAGCAGTACTTC. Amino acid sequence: CASSYPGQVSYEQYF.

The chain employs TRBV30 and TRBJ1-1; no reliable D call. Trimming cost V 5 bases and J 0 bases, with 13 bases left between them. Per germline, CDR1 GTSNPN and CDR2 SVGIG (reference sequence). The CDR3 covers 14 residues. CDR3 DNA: TGTGCCTGGGAACGGCTCGACATGAACACTGAAGCTTTCTTT. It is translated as CAWERLDMNTEAFF.

The CDR3 loop reads CASSSSRTGLYGYTF. The CDR3 DNA sequence: TGTGCCAGCAGTTCCAGCCGGACAGGCCTTTATGGCTACACCTTC. The chain couples TRBV7-2 to TRBJ1-2, with 7 positions matching TRBD1. Losses at the gene ends were 6 bases for V and 5 bases for J; bases not matched to a gene: 12. The germline CDR1 and CDR2 sequences are SGHTA and FQGNSA. The CDR3 totals 15 residues.

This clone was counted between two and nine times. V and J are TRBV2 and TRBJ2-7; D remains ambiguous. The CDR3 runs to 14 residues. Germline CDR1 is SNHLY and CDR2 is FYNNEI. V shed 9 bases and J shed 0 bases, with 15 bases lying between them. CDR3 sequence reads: CASTASSSSYEQYF. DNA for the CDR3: TGTGCCAGTACTGCAAGCTCGAGCTCCTACGAGCAGTACTTC.

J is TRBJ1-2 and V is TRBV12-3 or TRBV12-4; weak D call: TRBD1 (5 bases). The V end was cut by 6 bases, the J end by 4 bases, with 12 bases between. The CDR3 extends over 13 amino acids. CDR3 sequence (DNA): TGTGCCAGCAGCCGAGGGACTGCCTATGGCTACACCTTC. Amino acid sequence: CASSRGTAYGYTF.

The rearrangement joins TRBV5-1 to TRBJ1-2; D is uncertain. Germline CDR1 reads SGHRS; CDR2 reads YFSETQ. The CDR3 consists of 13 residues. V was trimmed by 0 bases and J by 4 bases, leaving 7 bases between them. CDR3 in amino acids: CASSLAGLYGYTF. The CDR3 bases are TGCGCCAGCAGCTTGGCAGGTCTCTATGGCTACACCTTC.

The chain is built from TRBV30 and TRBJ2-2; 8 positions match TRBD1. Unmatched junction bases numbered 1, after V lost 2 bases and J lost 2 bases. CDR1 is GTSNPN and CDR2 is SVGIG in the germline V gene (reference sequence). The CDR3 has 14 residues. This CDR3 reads CAWSPGGNTGELFF. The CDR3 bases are TGTGCCTGGAGTCCAGGGGGCAACACCGGGGAGCTGTTTTTT.

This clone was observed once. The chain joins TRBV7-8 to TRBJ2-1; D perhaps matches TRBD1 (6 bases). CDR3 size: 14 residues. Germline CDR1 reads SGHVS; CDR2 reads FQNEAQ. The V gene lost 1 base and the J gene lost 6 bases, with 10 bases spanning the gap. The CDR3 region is CASSLGETGNEQFF. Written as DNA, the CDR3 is TGTGCCAGCAGCTTAGGTGAGACAGGCAATGAGCAGTTCTTC.

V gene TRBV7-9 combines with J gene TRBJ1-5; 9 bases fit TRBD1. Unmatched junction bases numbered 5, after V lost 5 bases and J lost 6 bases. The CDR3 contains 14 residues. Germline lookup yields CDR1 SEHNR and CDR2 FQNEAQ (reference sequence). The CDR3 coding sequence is TGTGCCAGCAGCCGGACAGGGGAGGGTCAGCCCCAGCATTTT. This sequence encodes CASSRTGEGQPQHF.

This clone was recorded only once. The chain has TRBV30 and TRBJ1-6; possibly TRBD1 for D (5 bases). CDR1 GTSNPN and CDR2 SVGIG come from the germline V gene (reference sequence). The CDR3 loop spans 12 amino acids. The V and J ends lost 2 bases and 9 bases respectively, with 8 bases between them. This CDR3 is CAWSLRASPLHF. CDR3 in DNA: TGTGCCTGGAGTCTCAGGGCTTCACCCCTCCACTTT.

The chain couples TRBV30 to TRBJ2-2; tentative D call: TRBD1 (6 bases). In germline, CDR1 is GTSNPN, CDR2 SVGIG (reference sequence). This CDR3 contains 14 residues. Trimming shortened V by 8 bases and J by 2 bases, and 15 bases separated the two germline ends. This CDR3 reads CAGFRDTNTGELFF. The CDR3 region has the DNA TGTGCCGGTTTCCGGGACACAAACACCGGGGAGCTGTTTTTT.